The 20 T cell receptor beta chains listed next were all sequenced from one sample in a study of T cell changes during pregnancy in multiple sclerosis (dated by TCRdb to about 2019). The library was built by means of the immunoSEQ multiplex PCR assay. As stored in TCRdb, this immuneACCESS dataset retains in-frame rearrangements with V and J assigned. A fraction of the clones does not appear; measured against another copy, unresolved V genes explain less than half of the discrepancy, and the remainder lacks a known reason. The sample table lists some 60,000 clones, approximately 90% of them with a count of one. 0.38% of the sample rests with the top ten. The sequencing used CD4+ T cells from peripheral blood mononuclear cells, collected in the third trimester of pregnancy. These receptors were obtained from a female donor with multiple sclerosis, enrolled in a pregnancy study.

This chain links TRBV11-2 with TRBJ1-1; 10 bases agree with TRBD1. The V gene end was trimmed by 5 bases and the J gene end by 1 base; junction bases not matched to a gene: 16. Germline V gene sequence: CDR1 SGHAT, CDR2 FQNNGV. This CDR3 comprises 19 residues. CDR3 sequence (DNA): TGTGCCAGCAGCCGCACAGGTACGGGACAGGGGATTTCGAACACTGAAGCTTTCTTT. Translated: CASSRTGTGQGISNTEAFF.

The chain has TRBV7-8 and TRBJ1-2; D unclear. Germline CDR1 reads SGHVS; CDR2 reads FQNEAQ. The CDR3 loop spans 13 amino acids. The V and J ends lost 5 bases and 5 bases respectively, with 12 bases between them. CDR3 sequence reads: CASSPRTDYGYTF. The DNA of the CDR3 is TGTGCCAGCAGCCCCAGGACTGATTATGGCTACACCTTC. Full variable domain (remainder filled in from reference TRBV7-8 and TRBJ1-2): GAGVSQSPRYKVAKRGQDVALRCDPISGHVSLFWYQQALGQGPEFLTYFQNEAQLDKSGLPSDRFFAERPEGSVSTLKIQRTQQEDSAVYLCASSPRTDYGYTFGSGTRLTVV.

This clone was seen more than once but under ten times. The J gene is TRBJ2-7, the V gene TRBV27; tentative D call: TRBD2 (6 bases). The germline V gene has CDR1 MNHEY and CDR2 SMNVEV (reference sequence). V shed 6 bases and J shed 0 bases, with 9 bases lying between them. CDR3 length equals 13 residues. CDR3 residues: CASREAGSYEQYF. CDR3 DNA sequence: TGTGCCAGCAGAGAAGCGGGCTCCTACGAGCAGTACTTC.

The chain couples TRBV19 to TRBJ1-4, with 10 nucleotides matching TRBD1. The germline V gene has CDR1 LNHDA and CDR2 SQIVND (reference sequence). With 6 bases clipped from V and 3 bases from J, the junction kept 7 bases outside the gene matches. The CDR3 has 16 amino acids. CDR3 sequence reads: CASRHRGQGSNEKLFF. The CDR3 DNA reads as TGTGCCAGTAGACATAGGGGACAGGGGTCTAATGAAAAACTGTTTTTT.

The chain has TRBV15 and TRBJ2-1; tentative D call: TRBD2 (5 bases). The V gene's germline CDR1 is LNHNV and CDR2 YYDKDF (reference sequence). The CDR3 runs 15 residues. V lost 0 bases, J lost 4 bases, and 10 bases lay in between. The CDR3 loop reads CATSRDPAAYNEQFF. The CDR3 DNA sequence: TGTGCCACCAGCAGAGATCCAGCGGCTTACAATGAGCAGTTCTTC.

The chain uses TRBV11-2 and TRBJ2-2; D is perhaps TRBD1 (5 bases). This CDR3 spans 16 amino acids. Germline V gives CDR1 SGHAT, CDR2 FQNNGV. Trimming took 3 bases from V and 6 from J, leaving 17 bases between them. As DNA, the CDR3 is TGTGCCAGCAGCTTCTTCAGGGCTCTCCTCCCCGGGGAGCTGTTTTTT. Encoded protein: CASSFFRALLPGELFF.

The V gene is TRBV12-5, the J gene TRBJ2-7, with 7 bases fitting TRBD1. The CDR3 sequence is 12 residues long. Per germline, CDR1 LGHNT and CDR2 FRNRAP. V gave up 7 bases and J gave up 2 bases; unmatched junction bases: 2. CDR3 in amino acids: CASADRAYEQYF. In nucleotides, the CDR3 is TGTGCTAGTGCTGACAGGGCCTACGAGCAGTACTTC.

The rearrangement joins TRBV19 to TRBJ2-7; TRBD1 matches at 8 bases. The CDR3 is 13 amino acids. Per the germline V gene, CDR1 is LNHDA and CDR2 is SQIVND (reference sequence). The V gene end was trimmed by 4 bases and the J gene end by 6 bases; junction bases not matched to a gene: 5. CDR3 sequence (DNA): TGTGCCAGTAGTAACCAGGGGGCAAGCGAGCAGTACTTC. It yields the protein CASSNQGASEQYF.

The rearrangement joins TRBV7-2 to TRBJ2-2, with D tentatively TRBD1 (6 bases). There are 14 residues in the CDR3. Germline V gene lookup returns CDR1 SGHTA and CDR2 FQGNSA. V gave up 9 bases and J gave up 0 bases, with 11 bases separating them. CDR3 amino acids: CARGATANTGELFF. CDR3 DNA sequence: TGTGCCAGGGGGGCTACTGCGAACACCGGGGAGCTGTTTTTT.

The V and J genes are TRBV7-9 and TRBJ2-1; 9 bases match TRBD2. The germline V gene encodes CDR1 SEHNR and CDR2 FQNEAQ (reference sequence). J gave up 7 bases and V 5 bases, and 12 bases lay outside the gene matches. This CDR3 has 16 residues. This CDR3 reads CASSLAVSGRSNEQFF. The CDR3 DNA sequence: TGTGCCAGCAGCCTGGCGGTTAGCGGGAGAAGTAATGAGCAGTTCTTC.

The chain has TRBV5-4 and TRBJ2-5; 7 bases are a match to TRBD1. Unmatched junction bases numbered 12, after V lost 3 bases and J lost 7 bases. CDR1 and CDR2 (germline): SGHNT, YYREEE (reference sequence). The CDR3 has 15 amino acids. This CDR3 reads CASSSSGQPPGTQYF. The CDR3 region has the DNA TGTGCCAGCAGCTCCTCGGGACAGCCTCCCGGGACCCAGTACTTC.

This clone was seen a few times. V is TRBV18 and J is TRBJ1-5, with D perhaps TRBD1 (6 bases). From germline, CDR1 is KGHSH and CDR2 LQKENI. The CDR3 contains 14 residues. Trimming took off 6 bases at V and 12 bases at J, with 21 bases between the two ends. CDR3 DNA: TGTGCCAGCTCTCAACAGGGCCTCACAGGGCTCCAGCATTTT. This gives the protein CASSQQGLTGLQHF.

In DNA form, the CDR3 reads TGTGCCAGTAGTATTCAGGTTTCTCCCACAATACGGGAGCAGTTCTTC. It codes for CASSIQVSPTIREQFF. This sequence joins TRBV19 and TRBJ2-1; unclear D gene. In germline, CDR1 is LNHDA, CDR2 SQIVND (reference sequence). The germline V and J ends were trimmed by 3 bases and 10 bases, with 22 bases remaining between them. CDR3 length: 16 residues.

The V call is TRBV5-1, the J call TRBJ2-7, with 11 bases lining up with TRBD2. Trimming took 0 bases from V and 4 from J; bases not matched to a gene: 12. The germline V gene has CDR1 SGHRS and CDR2 YFSETQ. There are 18 residues in the CDR3. The CDR3: CASSLAQASGRNKYEQYF. CDR3 nucleotide sequence: TGCGCCAGCAGCTTGGCCCAGGCTAGCGGGAGGAATAAGTACGAGCAGTACTTC.

The V gene is TRBV25-1, the J gene TRBJ2-7, with 7 nucleotides matching TRBD1. This CDR3 spans 15 amino acids. V lost 7 bases to trimming and J lost 0 bases; unmatched junction nucleotides: 9. Germline loops: CDR1 MGHDK, CDR2 SYGVNS. The CDR3 spells CASTTGQVSSYEQYF. The CDR3 DNA sequence: TGTGCCAGCACCACAGGACAGGTGAGCTCCTACGAGCAGTACTTC.

Here the CDR3 reads CASSLGEMNEQFF. In DNA form, the CDR3 reads TGTGCCAGCAGCTTAGGGGAGATGAATGAGCAGTTCTTC. The chain combines TRBV11-3 with TRBJ2-1, with D perhaps TRBD2 (5 bases). Trimming took off 1 base at V and 7 bases at J, with 8 bases between the two ends. Germline V gene sequence: CDR1 SGHNT, CDR2 YENEEA. The CDR3 sequence is 13 residues long.

V and J are TRBV9 and TRBJ1-6; a possible D gene is TRBD1 (6 bases). The length of the CDR3 is 15 residues. V gave up 4 bases and J gave up 5 bases, with 13 bases separating them. The germline gives CDR1 SGDLS, CDR2 YYNGEE. Here the CDR3 DNA reads TGTGCCAGCAGCCCCACACGGACAGATAATTCACCCCTCCACTTT. Its translation: CASSPTRTDNSPLHF.

The chain has TRBV27 and TRBJ2-1; 8 bases align to TRBD1. CDR3 length: 13 amino acids. Losses at the gene ends were 6 bases for V and 4 bases for J; bases not matched to a gene: 2. Per the germline V gene, CDR1 is MNHEY and CDR2 is SMNVEV (reference sequence). CDR3: CASRGQEYNEQFF. The CDR3 DNA reads as TGTGCCAGCAGGGGACAGGAGTACAATGAGCAGTTCTTC.

J is TRBJ1-1 and V is TRBV7-6, with 8 bases that match TRBD1. The CDR3 loop spans 15 amino acids. V shed 3 bases, J shed 1 base, and the junction held 4 bases outside the gene matches. Germline V gives CDR1 SGHVS, CDR2 FNYEAQ. CDR3 bases: TGTGCCAGCAGCTTCAGGGGGCGCGGGAACACTGAAGCTTTCTTT. Translation: CASSFRGRGNTEAFF.

This clone was counted only a few times. This rearrangement joins TRBV4-1 to TRBJ1-1, with TRBD1 matching over 8 bases. Germline trimming cut 0 bases from V and 8 bases from J; bases unmatched to any gene: 8. The CDR3 loop spans 15 amino acids. Germline values: CDR1 MGHRA, CDR2 YSYEKL. CDR3 region: CASSQERVTGEEAFF. CDR3 nucleotide sequence: TGCGCCAGCAGCCAAGAGCGTGTGACAGGGGAGGAAGCTTTCTTT.